Sequencing of this TCR beta chain was carried out in a study of shared clonotypes between healthy human individuals. Each subset's genomic DNA was shared equally among a number of immunoSEQ plates. Sequenced by immunoSEQ multiplex PCR; TCRdb stores in-frame clones only, minus some. The sample records a few million clones, 85% to 95% being singletons. This clone has a handful of counts. CDR1 is SGHDN, CDR2 FVKESK, per germline. This CDR3 contains 15 residues. V was trimmed by 4 bases and J by 7 bases, leaving 19 bases between them. The clonotype comes from a man between 18 and 29 years old in good health. Some clones in this sample may be carry-over from other donors' samples. Sequencing was done on a sample of naive CD4+ T cells from PBMCs. Specified subset: CD45RA+ positively selected. The chain joins TRBV14 to TRBJ1-1; no firm D call. The CDR3 coding sequence is TGTGCCAGCAGCCCCACCGGGCCTCGGCGGGGTGAAGCTTTCTTT. Translation: CASSPTGPRRGEAFF.